Here is one T cell receptor (beta chain) with its context. The sample originates from a study of OX40 agonist ivuxolimab in advanced cancers. Across the whole study: Ivuxolimab is an agonistic anti-OX40 (CD134) antibody, and patients were treated with it.

Using immunoSEQ multiplex PCR, the repertoire was profiled, and TCRdb retains in-frame clones only, with some absent. Seen here are approximately 82,000 clones, about nine tenths observed once, and the top ten hold around 2%. Patients were excluded for autoimmune disease history or systemic immunosuppression. With baseline, cycle 4 day 1, and cycle 7 day 1 as timepoints, blood was sampled. The source was CD4+ or CD8+ T cells sorted from blood, collected in a trial of the OX40 agonist ivuxolimab. This sequence was found in an adult with an advanced solid tumor such as melanoma, head and neck, liver or kidney cancer.

CDR3 amino acids: CASTWSQGAYEQYF. The DNA for the CDR3 is TGTGCCAGCACCTGGTCCCAGGGGGCGTACGAGCAGTACTTC. V usage is TRBV2 and J usage is TRBJ2-7; TRBD1 agrees at 8 bases. Germline V gene data show CDR1 as SNHLY and CDR2 as FYNNEI. The CDR3 has 14 amino acids. Trimming took 7 bases from V and 4 from J; bases not matched to a gene: 9.